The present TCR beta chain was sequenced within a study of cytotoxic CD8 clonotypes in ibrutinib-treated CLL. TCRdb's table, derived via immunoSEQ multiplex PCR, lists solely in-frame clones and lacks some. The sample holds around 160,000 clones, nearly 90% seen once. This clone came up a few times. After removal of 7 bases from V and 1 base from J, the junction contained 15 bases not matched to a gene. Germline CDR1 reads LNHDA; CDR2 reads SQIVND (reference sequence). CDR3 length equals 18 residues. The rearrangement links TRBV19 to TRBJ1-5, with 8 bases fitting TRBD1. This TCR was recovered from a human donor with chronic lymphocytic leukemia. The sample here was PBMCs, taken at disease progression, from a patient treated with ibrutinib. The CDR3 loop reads CASTPGQGAKWSNQPQHF. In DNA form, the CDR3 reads TGTGCCAGTACTCCGGGGCAGGGGGCGAAATGGAGCAATCAGCCCCAGCATTTT.